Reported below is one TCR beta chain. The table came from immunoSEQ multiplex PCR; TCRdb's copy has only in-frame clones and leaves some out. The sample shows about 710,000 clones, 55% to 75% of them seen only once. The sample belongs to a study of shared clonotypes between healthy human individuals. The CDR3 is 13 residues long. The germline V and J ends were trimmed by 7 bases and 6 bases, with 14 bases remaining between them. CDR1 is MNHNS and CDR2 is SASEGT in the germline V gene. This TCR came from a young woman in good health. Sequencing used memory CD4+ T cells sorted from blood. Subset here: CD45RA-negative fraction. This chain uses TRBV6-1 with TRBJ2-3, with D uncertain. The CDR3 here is CASKSLKTDTQYF. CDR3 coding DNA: TGTGCCAGCAAGTCTCTCAAGACGGATACGCAGTATTTT.